This T cell receptor (beta chain) originates from a study of beta chain features in type 1 diabetes. Across the study: The patients were much like the healthy donors in age, gender and cell yields. Taken together, all samples contributed around 100,000,000 examined sorted cells.

Every isolated RNA sample was fully reverse transcribed, so sequencing captured expressed TCRB transcripts. Assay used: immunoSEQ multiplex PCR; TCRdb lists only in-frame clones, some missing. The profile shows some 160,000 clones, about 9.1% of them singletons. CD4+ naive, central memory, regulatory and stem cell-like memory cells were sorted via CD45RO/CCR7/CD25/CD127/CD95/CD27. Germline CDR1 and CDR2: SGHAT and FQDESV (reference sequence). CDR3 length: 16 residues. Trimming removed 2 bases from V and 0 bases from J, with 10 bases in between. Material: central memory CD4+ T cells from blood. The chain joins TRBV11-1 to TRBJ2-2, with a tentative D call TRBD2 (6 bases). This clonotype was obtained from a woman between 18 and 29 years old in good health. The chain's CDR3 is CASSLLSGANTGELFF. The CDR3 nucleotides read TGTGCCAGCAGCTTACTTAGCGGAGCGAACACCGGGGAGCTGTTTTTT.